Each of the 13 T cell receptor beta chains below was sequenced from the same sample in a study of post-analysis software for immune sequencing data. The library was made from cDNA and included unique molecular identifiers. TCRdb fed the PCR reads into MiXCR, producing one record per CDR3 protein. Here the sample spans 350,000 to 500,000 distinct CDR3 sequences, more than 30% being singletons. The antigens for these receptors are not known. Study-wide results and limits: The study found TRBV5-6, TRBV5-1 and TRBV20-1 among roughly 5 TRBV segments more frequent in patients than controls.

Sample: blood. Receptors were obtained from a girl under 10 years old with multiple sclerosis.

The chain joins TRBV6-5 to TRBJ2-7, with D perhaps TRBD2 (7 bases). V was shortened by 3 bases and J by 0 bases, with 21 bases between the two germline ends. The CDR3 is made up of 18 amino acids. CDR1 MNHEY and CDR2 SVGAGI come from the germline V gene. CDR3 loop: CASSYLVMEGGPSYEQYF. Written as DNA, the CDR3 is TGTGCCAGCAGTTATTTGGTCATGGAGGGGGGGCCCTCCTACGAGCAGTACTTC.

The CDR3: CSVRQALNTEAFF. CDR3 bases: TGCAGCGTGCGACAGGCTCTGAACACTGAAGCTTTCTTT. V gene TRBV29-1 combines with J gene TRBJ1-1, with D perhaps TRBD1 (6 bases). This CDR3 is built from 13 residues. Trimming took 6 bases from V and 0 from J, leaving 11 bases between them. The germline gives CDR1 SQVTM, CDR2 ANQGSEA.

Details on this clonotype: Since no conserved phenylalanine or tryptophan closes the CDR3, a read error is the likely cause. This chain uses TRBV12-3 or TRBV12-4 with TRBJ2-1, with D tentatively TRBD2 (6 bases). V lost 6 bases and J lost 6, with 9 bases in between. The CDR3 sequence is 12 residues long. The CDR3 nucleotides are TGTGCCAGCAGCCGACTAGTCAATGAGCAGTTCTGC. Translating it yields CASSRLVNEQFC.

The chain couples TRBV18 to TRBJ1-4, with D unclear. Germline loops: CDR1 KGHSH, CDR2 LQKENI. The CDR3 is made up of 14 amino acids. The V end lost 2 bases, the J end lost 8 bases, and 12 bases lay between the germline ends. Here the CDR3 DNA reads TGTGCCAGCTCACCAGCCAGGTTAGGCGAAAAACTGTTTTTT. This gives the protein CASSPARLGEKLFF.

The chain is built from TRBV7-2 and TRBJ2-3; perhaps TRBD2 as D (6 bases). Germline assignment: CDR1 SGHTA and CDR2 FQGNSA. V was pared by 1 base and J by 2 bases, with 13 bases between. This CDR3 comprises 16 residues. The CDR3: CASSLVGGGLTDTQYF. The CDR3 nucleotides are TGTGCCAGCAGCTTAGTCGGGGGAGGACTCACAGATACGCAGTATTTT.

This chain connects TRBV20-1 to TRBJ2-7; 7 positions match TRBD2. The CDR3 extends over 12 amino acids. Germline V gene data show CDR1 as DFQATT and CDR2 as SNEGSKA (reference sequence). V trimming: 2 bases; J trimming: 3 bases; junction bases outside the gene matches: 1. The CDR3 loop is CSARREVYEQYF. The CDR3 coding sequence is TGCAGTGCTAGACGGGAGGTCTACGAGCAGTACTTC.

This clonotype was picked up a small number of times. The genes are TRBV20-1 and TRBJ2-4; TRBD2 might be the D (6 bases). The J call is uncertain, as TRBJ2-7 better fits the DNA end. The CDR3 has 10 residues. Germline V gene sequence: CDR1 DFQATT, CDR2 SNEGSKA (reference sequence). CDR3 DNA sequence: TGCATTGCGGGAACCTACGAGCAGTACTTC. Its protein is CIAGTYEQYF.

This clonotype came up a few times. Its ends do not fully match the called genes, so a read error is possible. V usage is TRBV6-5 and J usage is TRBJ2-7; D unclear. Germline V lookup: CDR1 MNHEY, CDR2 SVGAGI. This CDR3 spans 18 amino acids. CDR3 sequence reads: CASNYSPVGIGTDLPQYF. The CDR3 DNA reads as TGTGCCAGCAATTACTCGCCGGTAGGGATCGGTACGGATTTGCCCCAGTACTTC.

This clonotype was seen a handful of times. The V call is TRBV7-2, the J call TRBJ2-5; TRBD1 might be the D (6 bases). CDR3 length: 12 amino acids. CDR1 and CDR2 from the germline V gene are SGHTA and FQGNSA. V was shortened by 5 bases and J by 5 bases, with 9 bases between the two germline ends. Written as DNA, the CDR3 is TGTGCCAGCAGCCGACAGGTTGAGACCCAGTACTTC. Protein product: CASSRQVETQYF.

This clonotype was seen only a few times. The V and J genes are TRBV6-1 and TRBJ2-5; 12 bases are a match to TRBD1. The length of the CDR3 is 16 residues. J gave up 5 bases and V 3 bases, and 7 bases lay outside the gene matches. Per germline, CDR1 MNHNS and CDR2 SASEGT. In nucleotides, the CDR3 is TGTGCCAGCAGTGAGCTTGGGACAGGGGGCTCGGAGACCCAGTACTTC. It yields the protein CASSELGTGGSETQYF.

The genes are TRBV2 and TRBJ2-7, with D perhaps TRBD1 (6 bases). The CDR3 is 16 amino acids. Trimming removed 10 bases from V and 3 bases from J, with 25 bases in between. Germline-derived CDR1 and CDR2 are SNHLY and FYNNEI. The CDR3 reads CATAPGQFLQGYEQYF. The CDR3 DNA reads as TGTGCCACCGCTCCGGGACAATTTTTACAAGGCTACGAGCAGTACTTC.

The chain is built from TRBV4-1 and TRBJ1-1; D gene uncertain. The germline V and J ends were trimmed by 0 bases and 2 bases, with 10 bases remaining between them. Per the germline V gene, CDR1 is MGHRA and CDR2 is YSYEKL. The CDR3 length is 15 residues. The CDR3 region has the DNA TGCGCCAGCAGCCAAGATTCGGGCAGAAACACTGAAGCTTTCTTT. Translation gives CASSQDSGRNTEAFF.

This clonotype has more than one count but fewer than ten. This chain uses TRBV7-9 with TRBJ1-1; perhaps TRBD1 as D (6 bases). Germline V gene sequence: CDR1 SEHNR, CDR2 FQNEAQ (reference sequence). The V end lost 5 bases, the J end lost 5 bases, and 18 bases lay between the germline ends. The CDR3 runs to 15 residues. The CDR3 reads CASSPPRGGWTEAFF. Written as DNA, the CDR3 is TGTGCCAGCAGCCCCCCTAGGGGGGGGTGGACTGAAGCTTTCTTT.